This TCR beta chain was found in a study of blood T cell repertoires in COVID-19. Study at large: Acute-phase and convalescent COVID-19 samples originated in the United States, Italy and Spain. PBMCs, B-cell-depleted T cells, or T cells provided the cDNA or gDNA that made up the material.

In germline, CDR1 is GTSNPN, CDR2 SVGIG (reference sequence). V gave up 5 bases and J gave up 7 bases, with 12 bases separating them. The CDR3 totals 12 residues. Authors' methods: Researchers report that nucleated cell counts were estimated from reference gene primer amplification. The data were produced by immunoSEQ multiplex PCR, yet TCRdb's version contains in-frame clones alone and is incomplete. The V and J calls and clone size come from that table; D and trimming were worked out from the DNA. The table records about 150,000 clones, about nine tenths of them present only once. The source material was peripheral blood. The receptor was isolated from a woman in her 70s with acute or convalescent COVID-19. The chain carries TRBV30 and TRBJ1-3; D gene unclear. In DNA form, the CDR3 reads TGTGCCTGGGGGGATCCCGGGAACACCATATATTTT. It is translated as CAWGDPGNTIYF. Combining the CDR3 with reference TRBV30 and TRBJ1-3 gives the whole variable domain SQTIHQWPATLVQPVGSPLSLECTVEGTSNPNLYWYRQAAGRGLQLLFYSVGIGQISSEVPQNLSASRPQDRQFILSSKKLLLSDSGFYLCAWGDPGNTIYFGEGSWLTVV.